A single sample gave rise to the 26 T cell receptor beta chains below, sequenced in a study of long-term antiretroviral therapy in people with HIV. Version v3.0 of the immunoSEQ assay was performed at survey level. Clones were read by immunoSEQ multiplex PCR, and TCRdb kept only the in-frame ones, dropping some. The data hold 25,000 to 35,000 clones, with around 80% observed a single time. Sequencing was performed on unsorted PBMCs, taken 1.5 years before starting antiretroviral therapy. These TCRs come from a man younger than 35 with HIV.

J is TRBJ2-7 and V is TRBV6-1; TRBD2 aligns across 8 bases. The germline V gene encodes CDR1 MNHNS and CDR2 SASEGT. The V gene end was trimmed by 2 bases and the J gene end by 4 bases; junction bases not matched to a gene: 1. CDR3 length equals 13 residues. The CDR3 spells CASSELAGYEQYF. In nucleotides, the CDR3 is TGTGCCAGCAGTGAACTAGCGGGTTACGAGCAGTACTTC.

This sequence joins TRBV30 and TRBJ2-3, with D perhaps matching TRBD2 (5 bases). The germline V gene encodes CDR1 GTSNPN and CDR2 SVGIG (reference sequence). V shed 4 bases and J shed 6 bases, with 20 bases lying between them. This CDR3 spans 15 amino acids. The CDR3 DNA reads TGTGCCTGGACCTTGGGCGAGGGCCCTGGGGATACGCAGTATTTT. This encodes CAWTLGEGPGDTQYF.

This chain connects TRBV4-1 to TRBJ1-5, with D possibly TRBD1 on 5 matching bases. Germline-derived CDR1 and CDR2 are MGHRA and YSYEKL. Trimming shortened V by 0 bases and J by 9 bases, and 9 bases separated the two germline ends. The CDR3 loop spans 13 amino acids. The chain's CDR3 is CASSQDGAAPQHF. The CDR3 bases are TGCGCCAGCAGCCAAGATGGGGCAGCGCCCCAGCATTTT.

The chain joins TRBV2 to TRBJ2-1; D is unclear. Per the germline V gene, CDR1 is SNHLY and CDR2 is FYNNEI. Trimming removed 8 bases from V and 5 bases from J, with 13 bases in between. The CDR3 has 13 residues. The CDR3 DNA follows: TGTGCCAGCGTTTGGGATGTGAACAATGAGCAGTTCTTC. Amino acids: CASVWDVNNEQFF.

The chain employs TRBV14 and TRBJ1-2, with a tentative D call TRBD1 (6 bases). The V end was cut by 7 bases, the J end by 8 bases, with 17 bases between. Germline V gene data show CDR1 as SGHDN and CDR2 as FVKESK. The CDR3 runs to 13 residues. CDR3: CASTYGGFEGYTF. In DNA form, the CDR3 reads TGTGCCAGCACTTACGGGGGCTTTGAGGGCTACACCTTC.

J is TRBJ1-2 and V is TRBV28; TRBD1 aligns across 8 bases. Germline V gene data show CDR1 as MDHEN and CDR2 as SYDVKM. With 6 bases clipped from V and 6 bases from J, the junction kept 12 bases outside the gene matches. There are 15 residues in the CDR3. The CDR3 nucleotides read TGTGCCAGCAGATCGGTGGACAGGGAAGGGAATGGCTACACCTTC. This codes for CASRSVDREGNGYTF.

The chain carries TRBV11-2 and TRBJ2-1; D remains unclear. V gave up 3 bases and J gave up 6 bases, with 12 bases separating them. This CDR3 is built from 14 residues. In germline, CDR1 is SGHAT, CDR2 FQNNGV. CDR3 in DNA: TGTGCCAGCAGCTTGGGTCTGGCAGGCAATGAGCAGTTCTTC. It translates to CASSLGLAGNEQFF. Combining the CDR3 with reference TRBV11-2 and TRBJ2-1 gives the whole variable domain EAGVAQSPRYKIIEKRQSVAFWCNPISGHATLYWYQQILGQGPKLLIQFQNNGVVDDSQLPKDRFSAERLKGVDSTLKIQPAKLEDSAVYLCASSLGLAGNEQFFGPGTRLTVL.

V gene TRBV19 combines with J gene TRBJ2-6, with unresolved D. Germline CDR1 LNHDA, CDR2 SQIVND (reference sequence). This CDR3 spans 15 amino acids. V gave up 5 bases and J gave up 0 bases, with 8 bases separating them. The CDR3 loop is CASSDFDSGANVLTF. The CDR3 DNA follows: TGTGCCAGTAGTGACTTCGACTCTGGGGCCAACGTCCTGACTTTC.

In DNA form, the CDR3 reads TGCGCCAGCAGCTTGGAGGGGAGGGAAACAGATACGCAGTATTTT. Its protein is CASSLEGRETDTQYF. The chain has TRBV5-1 and TRBJ2-3; the match to TRBD2 covers 7 bases. Germline-derived CDR1 and CDR2 are SGHRS and YFSETQ. V gave up 0 bases and J gave up 3 bases; unmatched junction bases: 4. This CDR3 has 15 residues.

This clone is a singleton in its sample. The chain has TRBV27 and TRBJ1-4, with TRBD1 matching 7 bases. The CDR3 runs to 19 residues. V lost 2 bases to trimming and J lost 0 bases; unmatched junction nucleotides: 12. The germline CDR1 and CDR2 sequences are MNHEY and SMNVEV (reference sequence). The CDR3 reads CASSLIPGTALATNEKLFF. The CDR3 DNA follows: TGTGCCAGCAGTTTAATCCCCGGGACAGCTCTTGCAACTAATGAAAAACTGTTTTTT.

The rearrangement joins TRBV6-6 to TRBJ2-2, with D perhaps TRBD1 (5 bases). Between the trimmed V and J ends, which lost 4 bases and 2 bases, there was a span of 11 bases. Germline V gives CDR1 MNHNY, CDR2 SVGAGI (reference sequence). The CDR3 contains 15 residues. DNA for the CDR3: TGTGCCAGCAGTTCGACCAGGGTAAACACCGGGGAGCTGTTTTTT. Its protein product is CASSSTRVNTGELFF.

This chain links TRBV7-9 with TRBJ2-7, with 8 nucleotides matching TRBD1. Germline CDR1 and CDR2: SEHNR and FQNEAQ (reference sequence). V lost 1 base and J lost 6; bases outside the gene matches: 5. This CDR3 is 14 amino acids long. The DNA of the CDR3 is TGTGCCAGCAGCTTAGAGGCAGGGGGCAGCGAGCAGTACTTC. This gives the protein CASSLEAGGSEQYF.

V usage is TRBV6-5 and J usage is TRBJ2-1; 9 positions match TRBD2. V shed 7 bases and J 4 bases; nucleotides not matched to a gene: 5. CDR1 is MNHEY, CDR2 SVGAGI, per germline. The CDR3 length is 14 residues. DNA for the CDR3: TGTGCCAGCACTGAGACTAGCGGATACAATGAGCAGTTCTTC. Translated: CASTETSGYNEQFF.

Only one count was recorded for this clone. The chain joins TRBV7-2 to TRBJ2-7; 12 nucleotides agree with TRBD2. In germline, CDR1 is SGHTA, CDR2 FQGNSA. The CDR3 loop spans 18 amino acids. V lost 1 base and J lost 3; bases outside the gene matches: 10. Here the CDR3 DNA reads TGTGCCAGCAGCTTAGGACTAGCGGGAGCGTTGGGGATCTACGAGCAGTACTTC. It yields the protein CASSLGLAGALGIYEQYF.

This chain connects TRBV6-1 to TRBJ2-7, with 7 bases that match TRBD1. Germline V gives CDR1 MNHNS, CDR2 SASEGT. The CDR3 has 17 amino acids. The J segment lost 1 base and the V segment lost 1 base, leaving 10 bases of the junction unmatched. As DNA, the CDR3 is TGTGCCAGCAGTGAAGTGTTCGGACAGGCGACGTCCTACGAGCAGTACTTC. Translating gives CASSEVFGQATSYEQYF.

This clone was counted a single time. The rearrangement uses TRBV5-1 and TRBJ2-7; 7 bases match TRBD1. CDR3 length: 17 amino acids. Per germline, CDR1 SGHRS and CDR2 YFSETQ. The trim removed 4 bases at V and 6 bases at J, leaving 19 bases unmatched. CDR3 bases: TGCGCCAGCAGCACTGGACAGGTTTGGGGACCTAAGGGCGAGCAGTACTTC. Amino acid sequence: CASSTGQVWGPKGEQYF. The full variable domain, its missing parts supplied by reference TRBV5-1 and TRBJ2-7, is KAGVTQTPRYLIKTRGQQVTLSCSPISGHRSVSWYQQTPGQGLQFLFEYFSETQRNKGNFPGRFSGRQFSNSRSEMNVSTLELGDSALYLCASSTGQVWGPKGEQYFGPGTRLTVT.

V usage is TRBV19 and J usage is TRBJ1-2; perhaps TRBD1 as D (6 bases). Germline CDR1 reads LNHDA; CDR2 reads SQIVND (reference sequence). This CDR3 comprises 13 residues. V was clipped by 6 bases and J by 2 bases, with 10 bases between them. The CDR3 is CASSRGGNYGYTF. The CDR3 DNA sequence: TGTGCCAGTAGCAGGGGAGGAAACTATGGCTACACCTTC.

As concerns this clone: This sample includes further DNA sequences coding for the same CDR3. The chain's CDR3 is CASRSDSYNEQFF. CDR3 bases: TGTGCCAGCAGATCCGACTCTTACAATGAGCAGTTCTTC. J is TRBJ2-1 and V is TRBV6-5; D is unresolved. This CDR3 contains 13 residues. Germline V gives CDR1 MNHEY, CDR2 SVGAGI. V was trimmed by 6 bases and J by 4 bases, leaving 10 bases between them.

CDR3: CASSDRQGGEKLFF. Written as DNA, the CDR3 is TGTGCCAGCAGTGACAGACAGGGGGGCGAAAAACTGTTTTTT. V is TRBV6-4 and J is TRBJ1-4, with 9 positions matching TRBD1. The CDR3 runs 14 residues. Germline V gene data show CDR1 as MRHNA and CDR2 as SNTAGT. The trim removed 2 bases at V and 8 bases at J, leaving 3 bases unmatched.

This rearrangement joins TRBV5-6 to TRBJ2-4; D unresolved. Germline CDR1 SGHDT, CDR2 YYEEEE. The CDR3 is 12 amino acids. Trimming cost V 4 bases and J 11 bases, with 13 bases left between them. The CDR3 DNA sequence: TGTGCCAGCAGCAGTGACGGTGTAGTTCAGTACTTC. This translates into CASSSDGVVQYF.

V and J are TRBV29-1 and TRBJ2-3; 14 nucleotides agree with TRBD2. This CDR3 has 18 amino acids. The V gene end was trimmed by 1 base and the J gene end by 6 bases; junction bases not matched to a gene: 12. The germline V gene has CDR1 SQVTM and CDR2 ANQGSEA. For the CDR3, the DNA is TGCAGCGTTGAAGTGACTAGCGGGAGGGCCACAGGGGGGGATACGCAGTATTTT. Translated, it gives CSVEVTSGRATGGDTQYF.

The J gene is TRBJ2-3, the V gene TRBV9; D may correspond to TRBD1 or TRBD2 (5 bases each). This CDR3 is built from 15 residues. V lost 3 bases and J 2 bases, leaving 13 bases between the germline ends. Germline CDR1 reads SGDLS; CDR2 reads YYNGEE. Here the CDR3 reads CASSGPGTDTDTQYF. The CDR3, as DNA: TGTGCCAGCAGCGGGCCGGGGACGGACACAGATACGCAGTATTTT.

The table lists this clone with a few counts. The chain carries TRBV28 and TRBJ2-1; D remains ambiguous. Germline-derived CDR1 and CDR2 are MDHEN and SYDVKM. The CDR3 has 11 amino acids. Trimming took off 10 bases at V and 9 bases at J, with 13 bases between the two ends. CDR3 region: CATRLPSEQFF. CDR3 bases: TGTGCCACCCGATTACCCAGTGAGCAGTTCTTC.

V and J are TRBV21-1 and TRBJ1-5. TRBV21-1 counts as a pseudogene. The CDR3 extends over 15 amino acids. CDR3 DNA: TGTGCCAGCAGCAAGGATGGGACCTGCAATCAGCCCCAGCATTTT. Its translation is CASSKDGTCNQPQHF.

The gene calls are TRBV5-4 and TRBJ2-7; D is possibly TRBD1 (5 bases). Trimming removed 4 bases from V and 2 bases from J, with 10 bases in between. The CDR3 covers 13 residues. Germline CDR1 is SGHNT and CDR2 is YYREEE (reference sequence). The CDR3 protein is CASSLDSPYEQYF. CDR3 in DNA: TGTGCCAGCAGCCTTGACAGCCCCTACGAGCAGTACTTC.

This clone is a singleton in its sample. The chain employs TRBV27 and TRBJ2-1; 9 bases line up with TRBD2. V lost 3 bases to trimming and J lost 5 bases; unmatched junction nucleotides: 5. The CDR3 has 15 amino acids. Germline CDR1 is MNHEY and CDR2 is SMNVEV (reference sequence). CDR3 sequence reads: CASSFWRGGHNEQFF. CDR3 coding DNA: TGTGCCAGCAGTTTCTGGCGGGGGGGCCACAATGAGCAGTTCTTC.